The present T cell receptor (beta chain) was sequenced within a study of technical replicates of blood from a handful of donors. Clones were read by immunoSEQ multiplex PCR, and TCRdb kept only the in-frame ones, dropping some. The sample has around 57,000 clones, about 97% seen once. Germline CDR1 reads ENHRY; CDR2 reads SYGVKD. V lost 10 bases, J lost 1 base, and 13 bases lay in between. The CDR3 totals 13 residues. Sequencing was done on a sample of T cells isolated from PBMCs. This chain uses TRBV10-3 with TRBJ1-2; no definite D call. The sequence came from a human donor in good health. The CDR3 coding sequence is TGTGCCACCCAACCGGGGATTAACTATGGCTACACCTTC. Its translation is CATQPGINYGYTF.